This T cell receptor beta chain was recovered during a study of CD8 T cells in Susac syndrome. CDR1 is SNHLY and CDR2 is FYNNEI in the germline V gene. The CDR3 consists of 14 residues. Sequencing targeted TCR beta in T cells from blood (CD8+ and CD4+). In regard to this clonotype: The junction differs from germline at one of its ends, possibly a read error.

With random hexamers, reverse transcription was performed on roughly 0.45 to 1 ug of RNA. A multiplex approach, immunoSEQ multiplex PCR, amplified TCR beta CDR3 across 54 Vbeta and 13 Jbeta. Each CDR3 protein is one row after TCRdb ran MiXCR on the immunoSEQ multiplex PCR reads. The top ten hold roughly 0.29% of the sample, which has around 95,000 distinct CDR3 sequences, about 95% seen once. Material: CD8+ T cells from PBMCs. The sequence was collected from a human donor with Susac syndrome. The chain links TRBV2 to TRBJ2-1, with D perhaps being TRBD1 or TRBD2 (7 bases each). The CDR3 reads CASRGRVSYNEQFF. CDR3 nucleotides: TGTGCGAGCAGGGGGAGGGTCTCCTACAATGAGCAGTTCTTC.